These 9 T cell receptor beta chains were all obtained from the same sample, sequenced in a study of cytomegalovirus exposure and HLA in healthy donors. In the PCR, 60 Vbeta and 13 Jbeta primers were used. Repertoires were generated with immunoSEQ multiplex PCR, while TCRdb's copy carries only in-frame clones and drops some. This table has around 94,000 clones, roughly 80% appearing once. The sequencing sample was made of PBMCs. The receptors come from a male donor in good health and CMV-seropositive.

The chain employs TRBV15 and TRBJ2-5; unclear D gene. The J call could be wrong; TRBJ2-7 is a better fit for the DNA end. Germline lookup yields CDR1 LNHNV and CDR2 YYDKDF (reference sequence). The CDR3 contains 13 residues. In nucleotides, the CDR3 is TGTGCCACCAGCAGAGATGTCCGCTACGAGCAGTACTTC. It codes for CATSRDVRYEQYF.

This clone was counted only a few times. The V call is TRBV19, the J call TRBJ2-1, with 7 bases aligning to TRBD1. The CDR3 extends over 11 amino acids. Germline assignment: CDR1 LNHDA and CDR2 SQIVND (reference sequence). J gave up 9 bases and V 10 bases, and 6 bases lay outside the gene matches. This CDR3 reads CATADRVEQFF. The CDR3 DNA reads TGTGCCACTGCTGACAGGGTTGAGCAGTTCTTC.

This chain joins TRBV5-3 and TRBJ2-2; TRBD1 aligns across 8 bases. TRBV5-3 is an ORF for which the function is uncertain. V was pared by 4 bases and J by 4 bases, with 9 bases of the junction left unmatched. This CDR3 region has 16 residues. CDR3 bases: TGTGCCAGAAGCGCCACCGGGACAGGTAGCACCGGGGAGCTGTTTTTT. It yields the protein CARSATGTGSTGELFF.

The chain carries TRBV7-9 and TRBJ2-7, with D tentatively TRBD2 (5 bases). The germline V gene encodes CDR1 SEHNR and CDR2 FQNEAQ (reference sequence). This CDR3 contains 12 residues. Trimming took off 1 base at V and 9 bases at J, with 10 bases between the two ends. CDR3 DNA sequence: TGTGCCAGCAGCTTAGAAGGTCGGGGGCAGTACTTC. Its translation: CASSLEGRGQYF.

The V and J genes are TRBV14 and TRBJ1-1; 8 positions agree with TRBD1. The length of the CDR3 is 17 residues. Trimming cost V 1 base and J 0 bases; bases outside gene matches: 7. Germline CDR1 and CDR2: SGHDN and FVKESK. CDR3 sequence reads: CASSQGTGLVVNTEAFF. The CDR3 DNA is TGTGCCAGCAGCCAAGGGACAGGGCTGGTTGTGAACACTGAAGCTTTCTTT.

CDR3 residues: CASSGRNSYEQYF. DNA for the CDR3: TGTGCCAGCAGTGGGCGGAACTCCTACGAGCAGTACTTC. The rearrangement joins TRBV6-1 to TRBJ2-7; D is unclear. Germline CDR1 is MNHNS and CDR2 is SASEGT. Trimming left V 4 bases short and J 0 bases short, with 7 bases between. The length of the CDR3 is 13 residues.

V and J are TRBV5-1 and TRBJ2-7; 8 bases are a match to TRBD2. With V trimmed by 0 bases and J by 4 bases, 15 bases remained unmatched. This CDR3 has 18 residues. Germline loops: CDR1 SGHRS, CDR2 YFSETQ. In DNA form, the CDR3 reads TGCGCCAGCAGCTTGGACGCGCGTGCCAGCGGGAGATTGTACGAGCAGTACTTC. Translation gives CASSLDARASGRLYEQYF.

This clone showed up just a few times. The chain combines TRBV16 with TRBJ2-3, with 8 bases fitting TRBD2. Trimming at V came to 2 bases and at J to 2 bases, leaving 3 bases not matched to a gene. The CDR3 consists of 15 residues. Per the germline V gene, CDR1 is KGHSY and CDR2 is FQNENV. CDR3 bases: TGTGCCAGCAGCCAAACTAGCGGAAACACAGATACGCAGTATTTT. Encoded protein: CASSQTSGNTDTQYF.

The genes are TRBV6-6 and TRBJ2-1; 8 positions agree with TRBD2. Germline CDR1 MNHNY, CDR2 SVGAGI (reference sequence). CDR3 length: 14 amino acids. The junction had 10 bases not matched to a gene; V was cut back by 8 bases and J by 7 bases. DNA for the CDR3: TGTGCCAGCCGACTCGGGGGGGTTAGAAATGAGCAGTTCTTC. Its translation is CASRLGGVRNEQFF.